This T cell receptor (beta chain) was profiled in a study of control samples from healthy donors and cancer patients. The repertoire was sequenced with immunoSEQ multiplex PCR; TCRdb's copy has only in-frame clones and lacks some. The table records about 170,000 clones, 90% to 95% of them present only once. Germline V lookup: CDR1 SNHLY, CDR2 FYNNEI. The CDR3 extends over 13 amino acids. With 2 bases removed from V and 5 bases from J, the gap between germline ends came to 9 bases. What was sequenced was blood. The chain has TRBV2 and TRBJ1-2; no clear D. The TCR originated in a woman aged 30 to 39 in good health. Written as DNA, the CDR3 is TGTGCCAGCAGTGAAAGATCGTTATATGGCTACACCTTC. This codes for CASSERSLYGYTF.